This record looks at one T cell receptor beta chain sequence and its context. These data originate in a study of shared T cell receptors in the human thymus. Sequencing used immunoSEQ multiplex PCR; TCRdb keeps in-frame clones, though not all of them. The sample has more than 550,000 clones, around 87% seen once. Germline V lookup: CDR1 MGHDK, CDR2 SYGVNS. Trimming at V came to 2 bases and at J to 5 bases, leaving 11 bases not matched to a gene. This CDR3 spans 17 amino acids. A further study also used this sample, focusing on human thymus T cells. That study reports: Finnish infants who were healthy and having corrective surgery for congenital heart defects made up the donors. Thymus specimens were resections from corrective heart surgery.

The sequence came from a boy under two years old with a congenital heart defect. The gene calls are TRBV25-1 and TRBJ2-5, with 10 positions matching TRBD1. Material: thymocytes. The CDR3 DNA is TGTGCCAGCAGTGAACACCCACCGACAGGGGGCGGCGAGACCCAGTACTTC. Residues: CASSEHPPTGGGETQYF.